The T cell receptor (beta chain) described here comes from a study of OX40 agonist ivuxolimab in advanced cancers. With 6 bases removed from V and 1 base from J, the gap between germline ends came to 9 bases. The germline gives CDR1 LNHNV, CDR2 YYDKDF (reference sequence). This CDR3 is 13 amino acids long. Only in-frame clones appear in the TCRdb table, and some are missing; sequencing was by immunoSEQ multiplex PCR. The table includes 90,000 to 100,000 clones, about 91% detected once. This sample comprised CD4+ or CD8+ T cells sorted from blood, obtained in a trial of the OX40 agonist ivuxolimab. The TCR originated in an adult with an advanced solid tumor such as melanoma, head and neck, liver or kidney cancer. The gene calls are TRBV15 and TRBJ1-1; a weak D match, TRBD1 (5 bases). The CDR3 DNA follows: TGTGCCACCAGATGGCAGGGGAACACTGAAGCTTTCTTT. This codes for CATRWQGNTEAFF.